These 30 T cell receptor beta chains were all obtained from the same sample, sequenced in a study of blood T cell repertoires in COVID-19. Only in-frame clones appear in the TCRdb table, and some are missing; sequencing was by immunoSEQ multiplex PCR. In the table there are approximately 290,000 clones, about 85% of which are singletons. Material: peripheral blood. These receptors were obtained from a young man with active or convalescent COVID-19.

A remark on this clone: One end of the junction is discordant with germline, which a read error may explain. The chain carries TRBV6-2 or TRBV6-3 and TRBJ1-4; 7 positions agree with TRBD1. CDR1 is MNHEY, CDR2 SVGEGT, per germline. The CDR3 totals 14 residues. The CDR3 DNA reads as TGTGCCAGCAGTTACGGTGGCAGGGGACAGCGAACGATCTTT. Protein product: CASSYGGRGQRTIF.

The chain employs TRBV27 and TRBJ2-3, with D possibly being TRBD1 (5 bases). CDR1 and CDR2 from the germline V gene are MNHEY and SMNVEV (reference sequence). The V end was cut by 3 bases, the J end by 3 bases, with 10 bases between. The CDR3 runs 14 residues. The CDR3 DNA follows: TGTGCCAGCAGTTTTGTCAGGGCAACAGATACGCAGTATTTT. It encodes CASSFVRATDTQYF.

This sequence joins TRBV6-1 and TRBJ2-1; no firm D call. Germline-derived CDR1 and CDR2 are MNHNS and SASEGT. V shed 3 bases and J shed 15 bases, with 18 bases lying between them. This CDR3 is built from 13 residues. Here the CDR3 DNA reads TGTGCCAGCAGTGAGTCGGTATCCCTAGTGGCGTTCTTC. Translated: CASSESVSLVAFF.

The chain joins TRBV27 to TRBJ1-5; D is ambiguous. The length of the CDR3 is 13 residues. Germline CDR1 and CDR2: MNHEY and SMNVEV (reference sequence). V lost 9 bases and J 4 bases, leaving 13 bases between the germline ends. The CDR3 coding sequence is TGTGCCAGTCGTCCGTCGGGGAATCAGCCCCAGCATTTT. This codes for CASRPSGNQPQHF.

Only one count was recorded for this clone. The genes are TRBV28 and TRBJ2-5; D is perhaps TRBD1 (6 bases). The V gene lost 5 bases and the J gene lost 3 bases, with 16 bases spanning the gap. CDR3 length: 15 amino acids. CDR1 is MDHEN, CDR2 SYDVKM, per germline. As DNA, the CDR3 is TGTGCCAGCAGTCAGGGGACGGTCAGGGAAGAGACCCAGTACTTC. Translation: CASSQGTVREETQYF.

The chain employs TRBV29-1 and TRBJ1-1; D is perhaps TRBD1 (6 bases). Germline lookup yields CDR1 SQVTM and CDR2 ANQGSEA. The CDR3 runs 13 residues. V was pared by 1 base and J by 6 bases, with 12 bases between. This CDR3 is CSVEGGGPAEAFF. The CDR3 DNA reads TGCAGCGTTGAAGGGGGGGGGCCCGCTGAAGCTTTCTTT.

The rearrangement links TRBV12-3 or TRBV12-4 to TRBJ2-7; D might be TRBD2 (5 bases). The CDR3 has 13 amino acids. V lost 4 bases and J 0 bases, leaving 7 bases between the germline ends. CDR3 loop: CASSSGSSYEQYF. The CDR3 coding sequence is TGTGCCAGCAGTTCGGGGAGCTCCTACGAGCAGTACTTC.

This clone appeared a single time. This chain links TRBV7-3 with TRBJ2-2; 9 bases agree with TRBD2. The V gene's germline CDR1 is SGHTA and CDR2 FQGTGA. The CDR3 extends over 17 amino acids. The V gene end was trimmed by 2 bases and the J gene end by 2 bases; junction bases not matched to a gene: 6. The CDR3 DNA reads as TGTGCCAGCAGCTTACGAGGCGGGAGGGATAACACCGGGGAGCTGTTTTTT. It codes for CASSLRGGRDNTGELFF.

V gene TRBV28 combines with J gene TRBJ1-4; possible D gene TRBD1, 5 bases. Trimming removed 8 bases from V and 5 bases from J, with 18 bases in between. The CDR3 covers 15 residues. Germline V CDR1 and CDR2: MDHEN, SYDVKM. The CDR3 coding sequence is TGTGCCAGCGGAGGAGGGGCAGCACAAAATGAAAAACTGTTTTTT. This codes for CASGGGAAQNEKLFF. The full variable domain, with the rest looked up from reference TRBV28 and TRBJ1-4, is DVKVTQSSRYLVKRTGEKVFLECVQDMDHENMFWYRQDPGLGLRLIYFSYDVKMKEKGDIPEGYSVSREKKERFSLILESASTNQTSMYLCASGGGAAQNEKLFFGSGTQLSVL.

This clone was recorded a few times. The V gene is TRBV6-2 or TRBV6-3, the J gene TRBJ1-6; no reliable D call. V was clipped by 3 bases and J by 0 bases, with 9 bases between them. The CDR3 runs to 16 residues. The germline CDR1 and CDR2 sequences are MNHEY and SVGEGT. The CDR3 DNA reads TGTGCCAGCAGTTATTTGTCAGTCTCCTATAATTCACCCCTCCACTTT. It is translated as CASSYLSVSYNSPLHF.

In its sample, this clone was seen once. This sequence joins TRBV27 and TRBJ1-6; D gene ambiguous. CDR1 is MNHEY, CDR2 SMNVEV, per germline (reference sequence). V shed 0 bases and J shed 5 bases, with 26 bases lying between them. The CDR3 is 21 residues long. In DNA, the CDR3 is TGTGCCAGCAGTTTATCGGCTTTGAGGGTCCGCCATGTACCTCATAATTCACCCCTCCACTTT. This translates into CASSLSALRVRHVPHNSPLHF.

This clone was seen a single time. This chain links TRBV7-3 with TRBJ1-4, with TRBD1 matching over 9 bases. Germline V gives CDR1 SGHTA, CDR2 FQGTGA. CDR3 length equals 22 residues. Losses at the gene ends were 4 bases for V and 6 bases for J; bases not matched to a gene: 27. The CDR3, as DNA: TGTGCCAGCAGCTCCCCCCGGGACAGGGAAATTGGGGGAAATCGGGGCCATGAAAAACTGTTTTTT. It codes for CASSSPRDREIGGNRGHEKLFF.

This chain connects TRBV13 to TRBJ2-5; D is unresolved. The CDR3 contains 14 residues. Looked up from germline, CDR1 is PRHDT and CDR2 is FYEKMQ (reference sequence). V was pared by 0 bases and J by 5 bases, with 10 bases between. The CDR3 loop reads CASSLGRPRETQYF. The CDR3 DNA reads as TGTGCCAGCAGCTTAGGACGGCCGAGGGAGACCCAGTACTTC.

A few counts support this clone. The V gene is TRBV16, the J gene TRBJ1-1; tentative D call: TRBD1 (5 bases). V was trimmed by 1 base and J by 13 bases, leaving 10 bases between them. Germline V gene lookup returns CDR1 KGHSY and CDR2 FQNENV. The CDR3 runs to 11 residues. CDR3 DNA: TGTGCCAGCAGCCAATGGTCAGGGCATTTCTTT. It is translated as CASSQWSGHFF.

CDR3 region: CASSPPQRTTSWNEQFF. CDR3 coding DNA: TGTGCCAGCAGTCCGCCCCAAAGAACGACTAGCTGGAATGAGCAGTTCTTC. The rearrangement joins TRBV27 to TRBJ2-1; 7 bases are a match to TRBD2. CDR1 is MNHEY, CDR2 SMNVEV, per germline (reference sequence). With 5 bases clipped from V and 7 bases from J, the junction kept 17 bases outside the gene matches. The CDR3 is 17 residues long.

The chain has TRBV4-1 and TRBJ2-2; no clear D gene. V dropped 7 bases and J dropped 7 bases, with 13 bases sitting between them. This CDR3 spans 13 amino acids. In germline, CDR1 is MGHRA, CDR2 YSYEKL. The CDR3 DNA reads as TGCGCCAGCACCTCTACGGTGGTCGGGGAGCTGTTTTTT. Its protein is CASTSTVVGELFF.

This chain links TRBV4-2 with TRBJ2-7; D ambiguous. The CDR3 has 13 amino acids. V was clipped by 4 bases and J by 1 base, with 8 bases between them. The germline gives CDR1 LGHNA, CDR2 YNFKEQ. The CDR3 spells CASSPRLSYEQYF. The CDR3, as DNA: TGTGCCAGCAGCCCGAGACTGTCCTACGAGCAGTACTTC.

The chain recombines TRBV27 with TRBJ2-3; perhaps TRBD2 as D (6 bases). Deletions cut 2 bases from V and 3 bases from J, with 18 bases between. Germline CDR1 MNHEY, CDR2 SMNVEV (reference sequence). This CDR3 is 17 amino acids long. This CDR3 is CASSLKGGGVGTDTQYF. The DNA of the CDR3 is TGTGCCAGCAGTTTAAAGGGAGGAGGGGTGGGGACAGATACGCAGTATTTT.

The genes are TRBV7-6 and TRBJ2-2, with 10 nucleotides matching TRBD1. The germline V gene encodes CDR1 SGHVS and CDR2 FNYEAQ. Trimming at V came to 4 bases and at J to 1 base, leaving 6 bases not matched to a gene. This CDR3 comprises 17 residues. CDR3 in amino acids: CASSYETGGLNTGELFF. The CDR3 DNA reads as TGTGCCAGCAGCTACGAGACAGGGGGCTTGAACACCGGGGAGCTGTTTTTT.

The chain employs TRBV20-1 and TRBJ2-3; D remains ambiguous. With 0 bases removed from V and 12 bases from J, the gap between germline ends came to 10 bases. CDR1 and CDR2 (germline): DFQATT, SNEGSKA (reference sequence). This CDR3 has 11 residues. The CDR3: CSARDLLKQYF. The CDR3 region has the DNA TGCAGTGCTAGAGATTTACTAAAACAGTATTTT.

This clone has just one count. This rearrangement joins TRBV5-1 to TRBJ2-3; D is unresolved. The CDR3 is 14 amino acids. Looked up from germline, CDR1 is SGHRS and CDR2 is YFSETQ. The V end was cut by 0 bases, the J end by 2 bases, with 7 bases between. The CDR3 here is CASSLAIFTDTQYF. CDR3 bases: TGCGCCAGCAGCTTGGCTATATTCACAGATACGCAGTATTTT.

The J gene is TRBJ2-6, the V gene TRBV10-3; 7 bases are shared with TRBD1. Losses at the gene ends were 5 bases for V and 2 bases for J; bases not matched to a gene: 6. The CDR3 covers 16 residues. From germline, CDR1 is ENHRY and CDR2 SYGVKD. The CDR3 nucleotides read TGTGCCATCAGTCCACAAGGGGGCGCTGGGGCCAACGTCCTGACTTTC. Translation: CAISPQGGAGANVLTF.

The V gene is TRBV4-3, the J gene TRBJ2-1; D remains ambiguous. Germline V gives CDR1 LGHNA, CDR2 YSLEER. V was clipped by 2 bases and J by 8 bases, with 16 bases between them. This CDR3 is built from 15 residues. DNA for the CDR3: TGCGCCAGCAGCCAAAGCCCGGTTCGCAAAGATGAGCAGTTCTTC. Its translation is CASSQSPVRKDEQFF.

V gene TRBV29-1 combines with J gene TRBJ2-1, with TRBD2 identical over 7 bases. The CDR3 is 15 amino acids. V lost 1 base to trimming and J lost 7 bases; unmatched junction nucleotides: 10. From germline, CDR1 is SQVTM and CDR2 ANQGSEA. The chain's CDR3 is CSVEGLASRGNEQFF. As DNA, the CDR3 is TGCAGCGTTGAAGGACTAGCCTCACGGGGTAATGAGCAGTTCTTC.

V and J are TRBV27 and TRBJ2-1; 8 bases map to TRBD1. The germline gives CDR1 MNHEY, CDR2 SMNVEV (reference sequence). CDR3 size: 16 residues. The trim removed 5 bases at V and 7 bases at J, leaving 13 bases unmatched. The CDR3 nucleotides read TGTGCCAGCAGTAATGTCGGACAGGGTGAAGGAAATGAGCAGTTCTTC. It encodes CASSNVGQGEGNEQFF.

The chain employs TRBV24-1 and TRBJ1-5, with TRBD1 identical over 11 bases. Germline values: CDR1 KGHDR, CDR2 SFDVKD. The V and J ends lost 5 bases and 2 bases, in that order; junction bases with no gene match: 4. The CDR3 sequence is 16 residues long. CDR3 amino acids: CATSAGTGGGNQPQHF. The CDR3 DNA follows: TGTGCCACCAGTGCCGGGACAGGGGGTGGCAATCAGCCCCAGCATTTT.

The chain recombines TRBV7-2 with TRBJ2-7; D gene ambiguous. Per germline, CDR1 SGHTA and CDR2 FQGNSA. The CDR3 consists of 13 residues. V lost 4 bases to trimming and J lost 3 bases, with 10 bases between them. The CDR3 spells CASSSTPSYEQYF. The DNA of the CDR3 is TGTGCCAGCAGCTCAACCCCGAGCTACGAGCAGTACTTC.

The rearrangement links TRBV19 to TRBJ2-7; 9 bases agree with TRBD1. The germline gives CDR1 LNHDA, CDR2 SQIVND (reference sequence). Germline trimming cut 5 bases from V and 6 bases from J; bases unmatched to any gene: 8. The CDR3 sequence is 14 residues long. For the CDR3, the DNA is TGTGCCAGTAGTCCGGGACAGGGAGGTATCGAGCAGTACTTC. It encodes CASSPGQGGIEQYF.

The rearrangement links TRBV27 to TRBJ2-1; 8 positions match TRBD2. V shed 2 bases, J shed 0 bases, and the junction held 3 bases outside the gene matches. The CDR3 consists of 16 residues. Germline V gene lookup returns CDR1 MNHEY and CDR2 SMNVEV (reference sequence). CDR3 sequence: CASSLELAVSYNEQFF. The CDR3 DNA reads TGTGCCAGCAGTTTAGAACTAGCGGTCTCCTACAATGAGCAGTTCTTC.

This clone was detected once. The chain's CDR3 is CASSQEGTSGAVDTQYF. CDR3 coding DNA: TGCGCCAGCAGCCAAGAGGGGACTAGCGGGGCAGTGGATACGCAGTATTTT. This chain uses TRBV4-1 with TRBJ2-3, with 13 bases lining up with TRBD2. This CDR3 is 17 amino acids long. J gave up 6 bases and V 0 bases, and 6 bases lay outside the gene matches. Germline CDR1 MGHRA, CDR2 YSYEKL.